One and the same sample provided the 24 T cell receptor beta chains below, sequenced in a study of shared clonotypes between healthy human individuals (dated by TCRdb to about 2020). CD8 naive samples were CD45RO-negative cells positively selected for CCR7, giving a CD45RA+CCR7+ population that excluded TemRA cells. The method was the immunoSEQ multiplex PCR assay. TCRdb obtained this table from immuneACCESS and retained in-frame rearrangements with V and J assigned. These tables miss some clones; where compared with another copy, unresolved V genes account for less than half of the shortfall, and the remainder is unexplained. The sample table lists about 580,000 clones, roughly 98% of them with a count of one. The ten top clones hold 0.3% of the sample. Material: naive CD8+ T cells sorted from blood. Taken with the paper, the label for cell subset or site translates to: CD45RA+CCR7+. The source of these receptors is a man between 25 and 39 years old in good health.

This clone was seen once. This chain connects TRBV7-9 to TRBJ2-1; perhaps TRBD2 as D (6 bases). The ends were cut back, 3 bases at V and 8 bases at J, with 14 bases in the middle. Germline CDR1 and CDR2: SEHNR and FQNEAQ (reference sequence). This CDR3 spans 14 amino acids. The CDR3 loop is CASSLAGRGHEQFF. The CDR3 coding sequence is TGTGCCAGCAGCTTGGCGGGAAGGGGCCATGAGCAGTTCTTC. Full variable domain (missing parts from reference TRBV7-9 and TRBJ2-1): DTGVSQNPRHKITKRGQNVTFRCDPISEHNRLYWYRQTLGQGPEFLTYFQNEAQLEKSRLLSDRFSAERPKGSFSTLEIQRTEQGDSAMYLCASSLAGRGHEQFFGPGTRLTVL.

This chain links TRBV6-1 with TRBJ2-7; D is undetermined. From germline, CDR1 is MNHNS and CDR2 SASEGT. This CDR3 region has 13 residues. Trimming took off 6 bases at V and 2 bases at J, with 11 bases between the two ends. The CDR3 here is CASSLVGTYEQYF. The CDR3 region has the DNA TGTGCCAGCAGCCTGGTTGGCACCTACGAGCAGTACTTC.

The rearrangement links TRBV19 to TRBJ2-1; 7 bases map to TRBD2. This CDR3 is built from 15 residues. V lost 3 bases, J lost 3 bases, and 5 bases stayed unmatched. Germline CDR1 is LNHDA and CDR2 is SQIVND (reference sequence). The CDR3 region is CASSMGGSHYNEQFF. The CDR3 coding sequence is TGTGCCAGTAGTATGGGCGGGAGCCACTACAATGAGCAGTTCTTC.

This CDR3 reads CASSQFDRKETQYF. The CDR3 DNA sequence: TGCGCCAGCAGCCAATTCGACAGAAAAGAGACCCAGTACTTC. J is TRBJ2-5 and V is TRBV4-3; a possible D gene is TRBD1 (5 bases). Per the germline V gene, CDR1 is LGHNA and CDR2 is YSLEER. Trimming took off 2 bases at V and 3 bases at J, with 10 bases between the two ends. The CDR3 loop spans 14 amino acids.

The J gene is TRBJ2-7, the V gene TRBV27; the D gene is possibly TRBD2 (6 bases). Trimming pared 3 bases from V and 2 bases from J, leaving 17 bases between. Germline V gives CDR1 MNHEY, CDR2 SMNVEV (reference sequence). This CDR3 is built from 16 residues. CDR3 protein: CASSLIPGERTYEQYF. The CDR3 DNA sequence: TGTGCCAGCAGTTTGATACCGGGGGAAAGAACCTACGAGCAGTACTTC.

This chain connects TRBV5-5 to TRBJ1-1; D not certain. Germline V gene lookup returns CDR1 SGHKS and CDR2 YYEKEE (reference sequence). Trimming removed 2 bases at V and 2 bases at J, with 16 bases between. The CDR3 consists of 16 residues. The DNA of the CDR3 is TGTGCCAGCAGCTTATCCGATGCGATGGTTAACACTGAAGCTTTCTTT. Translated: CASSLSDAMVNTEAFF.

The V gene is TRBV7-9, the J gene TRBJ2-7; D is unresolved. This CDR3 contains 13 residues. V was pared by 6 bases and J by 1 base, with 10 bases between. Germline V lookup: CDR1 SEHNR, CDR2 FQNEAQ (reference sequence). The CDR3: CASSYPPSYEQYF. DNA for the CDR3: TGTGCCAGCAGTTATCCCCCTTCCTACGAGCAGTACTTC.

The rearrangement joins TRBV20-1 to TRBJ2-3; no reliable D call. This CDR3 has 11 residues. V lost 6 bases and J lost 4, with 8 bases in between. Germline CDR1 is DFQATT and CDR2 is SNEGSKA (reference sequence). The CDR3 loop reads CSAVGADTQYF. DNA for the CDR3: TGCAGTGCCGTTGGCGCAGATACGCAGTATTTT.

The J gene is TRBJ2-3, the V gene TRBV10-3; a possible D gene is TRBD1 (6 bases). The V end lost 11 bases, the J end lost 4 bases, and 10 bases lay between the germline ends. The CDR3 spans 11 residues. CDR1 ENHRY and CDR2 SYGVKD come from the germline V gene. This CDR3 reads CAAGQPDTQYF. Here the CDR3 DNA reads TGTGCCGCTGGACAGCCAGATACGCAGTATTTT.

The chain employs TRBV14 and TRBJ2-7; possibly TRBD2 for D (6 bases). The CDR3 loop spans 14 amino acids. The V end lost 0 bases, the J end lost 8 bases, and 14 bases lay between the germline ends. Germline assignment: CDR1 SGHDN and CDR2 FVKESK. This CDR3 reads CASSQETRLVKQYF. CDR3 sequence (DNA): TGTGCCAGCAGCCAAGAAACCCGACTAGTGAAGCAGTACTTC. Filled out from reference TRBV14 and TRBJ2-7, the complete variable domain reads EAGVTQFPSHSVIEKGQTVTLRCDPISGHDNLYWYRRVMGKEIKFLLHFVKESKQDESGMPNNRFLAERTGGTYSTLKVQPAELEDSGVYFCASSQETRLVKQYFGPGTRLTVT.

This clone appeared once. The V call is TRBV5-1, the J call TRBJ2-1, with unresolved D. The CDR3 length is 13 residues. Between the trimmed V and J ends, which lost 4 bases and 8 bases, there was a span of 13 bases. Per the germline V gene, CDR1 is SGHRS and CDR2 is YFSETQ. In DNA form, the CDR3 reads TGCGCCAGCAGCCTAGGATCCTGGGATGAGCAGTTCTTC. As protein: CASSLGSWDEQFF.

V and J are TRBV6-4 and TRBJ2-7, with 8 bases identical to TRBD1. CDR3 length: 17 residues. Germline loops: CDR1 MRHNA, CDR2 SNTAGT. V was pared by 4 bases and J by 2 bases, with 13 bases of the junction left unmatched. Written as DNA, the CDR3 is TGTGCCAGCAGTGGACCTCAAACGGGACAGGCTGCCTACGAGCAGTACTTC. This encodes CASSGPQTGQAAYEQYF.

This rearrangement joins TRBV7-6 to TRBJ2-7; 10 bases align to TRBD2. V was pared by 5 bases and J by 5 bases, with 15 bases of the junction left unmatched. The CDR3 spans 17 residues. CDR1 is SGHVS, CDR2 FNYEAQ, per germline. The CDR3 region has the DNA TGTGCCAGCAGCCGCCTCGAAGCGGGAGGGCCACAAGACGAGCAGTACTTC. This codes for CASSRLEAGGPQDEQYF.

The chain carries TRBV11-2 and TRBJ1-1; no reliable D call. The V and J ends lost 7 bases and 2 bases respectively, with 17 bases between them. This CDR3 contains 15 residues. CDR1 and CDR2 (germline): SGHAT, FQNNGV. The CDR3: CASTNPQTDNTEAFF. The CDR3 DNA sequence: TGTGCCAGCACCAACCCCCAAACCGACAACACTGAAGCTTTCTTT.

This sequence joins TRBV29-1 and TRBJ2-5; D possibly corresponds to TRBD2 (6 bases). This CDR3 contains 16 residues. Trimming took 1 base from V and 3 from J, leaving 18 bases between them. CDR1 and CDR2 from the germline V gene are SQVTM and ANQGSEA. CDR3 in amino acids: CSVEGIDGSSKETQYF. The CDR3 DNA is TGCAGCGTTGAAGGGATCGACGGGAGTAGTAAAGAGACCCAGTACTTC.

This sequence joins TRBV21-1 and TRBJ2-7. TRBV21-1 is a documented pseudogene. The CDR3 covers 14 residues. The CDR3 protein is CASTTDGVQYEQYF. The CDR3 coding sequence is TGTGCCAGCACCACCGATGGGGTCCAATACGAGCAGTACTTC.

This clone was recorded only once. J is TRBJ2-7 and V is TRBV6-4, with 8 bases fitting TRBD1. The ends lost 4 bases at V and 2 bases at J; junction bases unmatched: 7. CDR3 size: 15 residues. CDR1 is MRHNA and CDR2 is SNTAGT in the germline V gene. CDR3 sequence reads: CASSAPDRAAYEQYF. The CDR3 DNA is TGTGCCAGCAGTGCCCCGGACAGGGCGGCCTACGAGCAGTACTTC.

The genes are TRBV7-6 and TRBJ2-7; possible D gene TRBD1, 5 bases. CDR1 is SGHVS and CDR2 is FNYEAQ in the germline V gene. The CDR3 spans 13 residues. V dropped 0 bases and J dropped 2 bases, with 5 bases sitting between them. In DNA form, the CDR3 reads TGTGCCAGCAGCTTAGCCAGGGCCTACGAGCAGTACTTC. Encoded protein: CASSLARAYEQYF.

CDR3 in DNA: TGTGCCAGCAGTCCAGGGGATAGCAATCAGCCCCAGCATTTT. This gives the protein CASSPGDSNQPQHF. The V gene is TRBV27, the J gene TRBJ1-5; a possible D gene is TRBD1 (6 bases). The germline gives CDR1 MNHEY, CDR2 SMNVEV (reference sequence). CDR3 length equals 14 residues. Trimming removed 5 bases from V and 0 bases from J, with 8 bases in between.

The V gene is TRBV13, the J gene TRBJ2-2; D ambiguous. This CDR3 region has 17 residues. Germline CDR1 and CDR2: PRHDT and FYEKMQ (reference sequence). Trimming removed 1 base from V and 4 bases from J, with 16 bases in between. The CDR3, as DNA: TGTGCCAGCAGCTTAGATTGGCAGCCTGGTGTCACCGGGGAGCTGTTTTTT. Amino acids: CASSLDWQPGVTGELFF.

This chain uses TRBV4-1 with TRBJ1-2; D call uncertain. Germline V gene lookup returns CDR1 MGHRA and CDR2 YSYEKL. Trimming removed 0 bases at V and 8 bases at J, with 10 bases between. The CDR3 is made up of 13 amino acids. CDR3 in DNA: TGCGCCAGCAGCCAAGATCCGGAAAGGGGCTACACCTTC. It translates to CASSQDPERGYTF.

CDR3 residues: CASRPGISKNIQYF. The CDR3 DNA reads TGTGCCAGCCGTCCAGGGATATCCAAAAACATTCAGTACTTC. J is TRBJ2-4 and V is TRBV7-9, with a weak D call TRBD1 (5 bases). CDR3 length: 14 residues. The germline CDR1 and CDR2 sequences are SEHNR and FQNEAQ (reference sequence). Trimming removed 8 bases from V and 2 bases from J, with 13 bases in between.

V and J are TRBV6-1 and TRBJ2-5, with D unclear. V was pared by 6 bases and J by 0 bases, with 8 bases between. The CDR3 contains 13 residues. The germline V gene encodes CDR1 MNHNS and CDR2 SASEGT. CDR3 in amino acids: CASRAENQETQYF. The CDR3 DNA is TGTGCCAGCAGGGCGGAGAACCAAGAGACCCAGTACTTC.

The chain uses TRBV7-6 and TRBJ2-1, with 9 positions matching TRBD2. The length of the CDR3 is 17 residues. The J segment lost 7 bases and the V segment lost 4 bases, leaving 14 bases of the junction unmatched. Per the germline V gene, CDR1 is SGHVS and CDR2 is FNYEAQ. The CDR3: CASSSWREGSKWNEQFF. CDR3 DNA sequence: TGTGCCAGCAGCTCCTGGCGGGAGGGGTCAAAGTGGAATGAGCAGTTCTTC.